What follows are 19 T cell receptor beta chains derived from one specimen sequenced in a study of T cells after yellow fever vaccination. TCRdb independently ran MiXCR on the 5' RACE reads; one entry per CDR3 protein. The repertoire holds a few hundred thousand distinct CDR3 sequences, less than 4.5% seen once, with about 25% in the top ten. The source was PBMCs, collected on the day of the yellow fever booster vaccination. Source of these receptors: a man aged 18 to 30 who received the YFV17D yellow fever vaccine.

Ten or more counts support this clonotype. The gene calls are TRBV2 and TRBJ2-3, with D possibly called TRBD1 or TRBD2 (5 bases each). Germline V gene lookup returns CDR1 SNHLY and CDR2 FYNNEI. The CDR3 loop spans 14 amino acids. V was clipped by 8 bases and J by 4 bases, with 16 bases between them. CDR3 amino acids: CASQWDPISDTQYF. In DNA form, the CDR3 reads TGTGCCAGCCAGTGGGACCCTATTTCAGATACGCAGTATTTT.

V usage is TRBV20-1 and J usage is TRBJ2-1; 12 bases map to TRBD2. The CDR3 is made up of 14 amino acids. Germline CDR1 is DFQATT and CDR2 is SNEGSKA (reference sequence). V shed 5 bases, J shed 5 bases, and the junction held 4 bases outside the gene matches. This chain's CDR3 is CSAHLAGGHNEQFF. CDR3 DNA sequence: TGCAGTGCTCACCTAGCGGGGGGGCACAATGAGCAGTTCTTC.

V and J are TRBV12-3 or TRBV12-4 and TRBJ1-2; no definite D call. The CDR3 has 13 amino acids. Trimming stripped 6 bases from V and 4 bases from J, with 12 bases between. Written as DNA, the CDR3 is TGTGCCAGCAGGGAGGGCCTCCTCTATGGCTACACCTTC. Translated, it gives CASREGLLYGYTF.

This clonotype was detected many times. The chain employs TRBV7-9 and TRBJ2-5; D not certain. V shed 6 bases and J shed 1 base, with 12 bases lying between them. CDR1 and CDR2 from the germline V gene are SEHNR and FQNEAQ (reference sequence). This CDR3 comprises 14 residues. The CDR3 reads CASRADGFQETQYF. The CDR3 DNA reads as TGTGCCAGCAGGGCGGACGGTTTCCAAGAGACCCAGTACTTC.

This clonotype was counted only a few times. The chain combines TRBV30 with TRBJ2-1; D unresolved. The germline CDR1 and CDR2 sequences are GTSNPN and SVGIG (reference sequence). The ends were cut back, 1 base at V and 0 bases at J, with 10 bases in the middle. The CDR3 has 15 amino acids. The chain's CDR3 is CAWSGRRPSYNEQFF. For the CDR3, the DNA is TGTGCCTGGAGTGGCAGGCGCCCCTCCTACAATGAGCAGTTCTTC.

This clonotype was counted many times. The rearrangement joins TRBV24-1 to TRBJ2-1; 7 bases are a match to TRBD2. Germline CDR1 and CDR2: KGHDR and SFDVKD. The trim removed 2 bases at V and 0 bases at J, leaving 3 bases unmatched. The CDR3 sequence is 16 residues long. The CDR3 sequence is CATSDSLADSYNEQFF. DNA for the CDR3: TGTGCCACCAGTGATTCTCTAGCGGACTCCTACAATGAGCAGTTCTTC.

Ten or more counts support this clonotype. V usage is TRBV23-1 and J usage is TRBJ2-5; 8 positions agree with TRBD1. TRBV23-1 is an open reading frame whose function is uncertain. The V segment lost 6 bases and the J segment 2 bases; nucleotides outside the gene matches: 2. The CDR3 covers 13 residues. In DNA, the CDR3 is TGCGCCAGCAGGCGACAGGGGCAAGAGACCCAGTACTTC. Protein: CASRRQGQETQYF.

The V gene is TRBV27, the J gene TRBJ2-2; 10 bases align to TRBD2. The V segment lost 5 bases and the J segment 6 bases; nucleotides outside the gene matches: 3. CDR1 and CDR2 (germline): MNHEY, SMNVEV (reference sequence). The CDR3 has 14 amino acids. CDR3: CASSGTSEPGELFF. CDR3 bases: TGTGCCAGCAGTGGGACTAGCGAACCCGGGGAGCTGTTTTTT.

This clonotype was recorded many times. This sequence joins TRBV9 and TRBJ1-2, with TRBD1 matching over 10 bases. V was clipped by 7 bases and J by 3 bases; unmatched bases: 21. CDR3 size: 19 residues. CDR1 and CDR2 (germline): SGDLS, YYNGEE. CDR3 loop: CASSIGDRGAYYPDYGYTF. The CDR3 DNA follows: TGTGCCAGCTCCATCGGGGACAGGGGAGCGTATTATCCGGACTATGGCTACACCTTC. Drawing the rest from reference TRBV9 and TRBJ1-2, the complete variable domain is DSGVTQTPKHLITATGQRVTLRCSPRSGDLSVYWYQQSLDQGLQFLIQYYNGEERAKGNILERFSAQQFPDLHSELNLSSLELGDSALYFCASSIGDRGAYYPDYGYTFGSGTRLTVV.

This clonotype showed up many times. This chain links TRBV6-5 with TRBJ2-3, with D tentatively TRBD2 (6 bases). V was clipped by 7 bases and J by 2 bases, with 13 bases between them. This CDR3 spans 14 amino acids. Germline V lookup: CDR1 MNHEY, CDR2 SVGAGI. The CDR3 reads CASTRRDATDTQYF. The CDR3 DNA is TGTGCCAGCACTCGGCGGGACGCCACAGATACGCAGTATTTT.

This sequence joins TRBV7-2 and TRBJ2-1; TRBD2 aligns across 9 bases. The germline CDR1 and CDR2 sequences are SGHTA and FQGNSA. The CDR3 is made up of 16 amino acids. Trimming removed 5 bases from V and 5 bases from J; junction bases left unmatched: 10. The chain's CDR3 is CASSRGGAGGDNEQFF. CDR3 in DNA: TGTGCCAGCAGCCGAGGGGGAGCGGGGGGTGACAATGAGCAGTTCTTC.

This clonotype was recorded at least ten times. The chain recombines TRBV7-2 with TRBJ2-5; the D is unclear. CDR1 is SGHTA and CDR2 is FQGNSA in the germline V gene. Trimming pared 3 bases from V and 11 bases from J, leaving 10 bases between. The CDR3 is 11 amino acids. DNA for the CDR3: TGTGCCAGCAGCTTCCAATTTACTCAGTACTTC. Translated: CASSFQFTQYF.

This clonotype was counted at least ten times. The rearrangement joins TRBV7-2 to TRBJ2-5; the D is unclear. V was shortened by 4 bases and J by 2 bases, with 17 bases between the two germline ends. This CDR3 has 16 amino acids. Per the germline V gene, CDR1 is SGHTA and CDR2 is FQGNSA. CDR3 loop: CASSSQDGWPQETQYF. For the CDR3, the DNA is TGTGCCAGCAGCTCACAAGACGGCTGGCCGCAAGAGACCCAGTACTTC.

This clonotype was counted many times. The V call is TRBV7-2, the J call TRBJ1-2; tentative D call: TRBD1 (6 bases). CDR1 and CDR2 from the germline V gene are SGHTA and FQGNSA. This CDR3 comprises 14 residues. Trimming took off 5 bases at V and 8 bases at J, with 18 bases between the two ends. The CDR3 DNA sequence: TGTGCCAGCAGCATAGGGGGTTTCGGTTACGGCTACACCTTC. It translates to CASSIGGFGYGYTF. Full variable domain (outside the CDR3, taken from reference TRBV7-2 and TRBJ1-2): GAGVSQSPSNKVTEKGKDVELRCDPISGHTALYWYRQSLGQGLEFLIYFQGNSAPDKSGLPSDRFSAERTGGSVSTLTIQRTQQEDSAVYLCASSIGGFGYGYTFGSGTRLTVV.

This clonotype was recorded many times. CDR3 protein: CASSLASGQETQYF. CDR3 nucleotide sequence: TGTGCCAGCAGCTTAGCGTCGGGCCAAGAGACCCAGTACTTC. The V gene is TRBV7-9, the J gene TRBJ2-5; unclear D gene. Germline CDR1 is SEHNR and CDR2 is FQNEAQ (reference sequence). The CDR3 consists of 14 residues. Trimming left V 0 bases short and J 1 base short, with 6 bases between. The full variable domain, completed using reference TRBV7-9 and TRBJ2-5, is DTGVSQNPRHKITKRGQNVTFRCDPISEHNRLYWYRQTLGQGPEFLTYFQNEAQLEKSRLLSDRFSAERPKGSFSTLEIQRTEQGDSAMYLCASSLASGQETQYFGPGTRLLVL.

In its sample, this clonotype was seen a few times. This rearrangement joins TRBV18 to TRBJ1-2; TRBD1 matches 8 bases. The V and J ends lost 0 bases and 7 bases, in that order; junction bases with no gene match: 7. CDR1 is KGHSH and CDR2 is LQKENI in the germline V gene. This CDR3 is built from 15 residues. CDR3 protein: CASSPPVVQGAGYTF. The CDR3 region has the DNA TGTGCCAGCTCACCACCGGTGGTCCAGGGGGCTGGCTACACCTTC. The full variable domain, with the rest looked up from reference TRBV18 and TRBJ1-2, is NAGVMQNPRHLVRRRGQEARLRCSPMKGHSHVYWYRQLPEEGLKFMVYLQKENIIDESGMPKERFSAEFPKEGPSILRIQQVVRGDSAAYFCASSPPVVQGAGYTFGSGTRLTVV.

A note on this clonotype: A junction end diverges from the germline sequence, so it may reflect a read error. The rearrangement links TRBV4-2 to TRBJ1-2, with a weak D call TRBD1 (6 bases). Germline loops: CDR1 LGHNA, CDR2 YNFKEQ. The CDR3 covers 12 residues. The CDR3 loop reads CACSLRGDGYTF. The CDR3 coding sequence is TGTGCCTGCAGCTTAAGGGGGGATGGCTACACCTTC.

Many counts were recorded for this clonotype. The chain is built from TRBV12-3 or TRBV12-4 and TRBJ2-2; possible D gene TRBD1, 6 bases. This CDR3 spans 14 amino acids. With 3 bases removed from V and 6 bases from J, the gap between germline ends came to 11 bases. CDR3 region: CASSFDNRAGELFF. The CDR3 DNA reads TGTGCCAGCAGTTTCGACAACAGGGCCGGGGAGCTGTTTTTT.

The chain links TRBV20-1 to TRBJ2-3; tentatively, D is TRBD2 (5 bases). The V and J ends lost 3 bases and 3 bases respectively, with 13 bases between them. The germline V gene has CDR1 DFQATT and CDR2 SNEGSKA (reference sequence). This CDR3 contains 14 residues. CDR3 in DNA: TGCAGTGCTAGGGTTGCCCAGCGGACAGATACGCAGTATTTT. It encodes CSARVAQRTDTQYF.